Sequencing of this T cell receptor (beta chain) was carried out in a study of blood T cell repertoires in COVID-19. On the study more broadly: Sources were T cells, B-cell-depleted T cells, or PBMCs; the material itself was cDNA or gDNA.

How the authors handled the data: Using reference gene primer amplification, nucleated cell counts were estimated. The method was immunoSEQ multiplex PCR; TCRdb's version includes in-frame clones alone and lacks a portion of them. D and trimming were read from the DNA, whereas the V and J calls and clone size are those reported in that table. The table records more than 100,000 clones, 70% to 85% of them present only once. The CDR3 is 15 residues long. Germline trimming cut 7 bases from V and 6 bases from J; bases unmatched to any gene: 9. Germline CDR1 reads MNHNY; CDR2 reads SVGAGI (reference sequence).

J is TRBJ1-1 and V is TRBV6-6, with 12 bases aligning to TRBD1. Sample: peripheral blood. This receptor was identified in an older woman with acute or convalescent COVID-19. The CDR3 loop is CASNHTGQGAAEAFF. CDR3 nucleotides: TGTGCCAGCAACCACACGGGACAGGGGGCTGCTGAAGCTTTCTTT.